This is a list of T cell receptor beta chains from one sample in a study of T cell responses to AZD1222 COVID-19 vaccine. This table comes from immunoSEQ multiplex PCR, and its TCRdb copy is limited to in-frame clones, with some not included. This sample carries some 110,000 clones, 85% to 90% of them seen once, and the ten largest clones take about 4%. The material was peripheral blood, obtained 28 days after the second AZD1222 dose. These TCRs come from an adult who received the AZD1222 COVID-19 vaccine. Both conserved end residues are part of each CDR3. A D gene is named only where the DNA matches it firmly. Clone size is shown for a subset of rows, as once, few, many or a class of expanded clone.

size	D	J	V	DNA	CDR3
NA	NA	TRBJ1-1	TRBV11-2	TGTGCCAGCAGCATACCACCGGGACCGAACACTGAAGCTTTCTTT	CASSIPPGPNTEAFF
NA	NA	TRBJ1-5	TRBV30	TGTGCCTGGAGTGTAGGGGCAGGGGATCAGCCCCAGCATTTT	CAWSVGAGDQPQHF
NA	NA	TRBJ2-6	TRBV7-3	TGTGCCAGCAAGGTCTCTGGGGCCAACGTCCTGACTTTC	CASKVSGANVLTF
NA	NA	TRBJ1-2	TRBV25-1	TGTGCCAGCAGAAGTCAGGGAGCTAATAGCGGCTATGGCTACACCTTC	CASRSQGANSGYGYTF
NA	NA	TRBJ2-7	TRBV12-3/TRBV12-4	TGTGCCAGCAGTTTCGGGTACGAGCAGTACTTC	CASSFGYEQYF
NA	TRBD1	TRBJ2-3	TRBV9	TGTGCCAGCAGCGGCCCAGGTGCCGACAGGGGCCGCCGGTGGGCGCAGTATTTT	CASSGPGADRGRRWAQYF
NA	NA	TRBJ1-5	TRBV27	TGTGCCAGCAGTTTAATGTCCGACGGTGGTGGACCCCAGCATTTT	CASSLMSDGGGPQHF
NA	NA	TRBJ2-3	TRBV19	TGTGCCAGTTGCGCAGGGAGCACAGATACGCAGTATTTT	CASCAGSTDTQYF
NA	TRBD2	TRBJ2-7	TRBV6-5	TGTGCCAGCACGCCTGGCGGGAGGGCCTCCGAGCAGTACTTC	CASTPGGRASEQYF
NA	NA	TRBJ2-1	TRBV3-1/TRBV3-2	TGTGCCAGCAGCCAAGATCGCAGGGTAGCCCCCTACAATGAGCAGTTCTTC	CASSQDRRVAPYNEQFF
NA	NA	TRBJ1-5	TRBV18	TGTGCCAGCTCCAGGGACGGCCCGAATCAGCCCCAGCATTTT	CASSRDGPNQPQHF
NA	TRBD1	TRBJ1-5	TRBV11-2	TGTGCCAGCAGCAAGACAGGGAGCCGGAATCAGCCCCAGCATTTT	CASSKTGSRNQPQHF
few	TRBD1	TRBJ1-2	TRBV6-5	TGTGCCAGCAGTTTCGACAGGGGATTCTACACCTTC	CASSFDRGFYTF
NA	TRBD2	TRBJ2-1	TRBV3-1/TRBV3-2	TGTGCCAGCAGTGCAACTAGCGGGGGTGCAAAGCAGTTCTTC	CASSATSGGAKQFF
NA	TRBD1	TRBJ1-6	TRBV27	TGTGCCAGCAGTACCGGGACAGGGAATTCACCCCTCCACTTT	CASSTGTGNSPLHF
NA	NA	TRBJ1-1	TRBV7-3	TGTGCCAGCAGCTTAAGCAGGTCGTTAAACACTGAAGCTTTCTTT	CASSLSRSLNTEAFF